This is a list of T cell receptor beta chains from one sample in a study of T cells in Graves' hyperthyroidism and ophthalmopathy. TCRdb ran MiXCR on the multiplex PCR reads and lists one entry per CDR3 protein. The sample lists a few hundred thousand distinct CDR3 sequences, approximately 14% occurring once. Sequencing used blood. The source is a woman between 25 and 40 years old with Graves' hyperthyroidism. Each CDR3 is given with its conserved first and last residue. A D gene is named only where the DNA matches it firmly. For some rows the clone size is stated as once, few or many, or as a class when expanded; others skip it.

TRBV20-1	TRBJ2-5	.	.	TGCAGTGCTACCCCCGGGGGGCTTGGTCAAGAGACCCAGTACTTC	CSATPGGLGQETQYF
TRBV7-9	TRBJ2-1	.	.	TGTGCCGGGGACAATGAGCAGTTCTTC	CAGDNEQFF
TRBV20-1	TRBJ1-6	.	.	TGCAGTGCTCCTGGGGCAGGTCCGAATTCACCCCTCCACTTT	CSAPGAGPNSPLHF
TRBV20-1	TRBJ1-6	TRBD1	few	TGCAGTGCTAGAGATGCAGGGGGGGGTGATTCACCCCTCCACTTT	CSARDAGGGDSPLHF
TRBV15	TRBJ2-7	.	few	TGTGCCACCAGCAGAGATGCAGGGAAGGGTTTCTACGAGCAGTACTTC	CATSRDAGKGFYEQYF
TRBV7-2	TRBJ1-2	.	many	TGTGCCAGCAGCTTAGACAGGAGCTATGGCTACACCTTC	CASSLDRSYGYTF
TRBV29-1	TRBJ2-7	.	many	TGCAGCGTTAAGACCACCCTCGACTCCTACGAGCAGTACTTC	CSVKTTLDSYEQYF
TRBV18	TRBJ2-3	TRBD2	.	TGTGCCAGCTCACCAAGACGGCCTAGCGGGAGTTTAGATACGCAGTATTTT	CASSPRRPSGSLDTQYF
TRBV6-1	TRBJ1-1	.	many	TGTGCCAGCAGTTCGTCAGTTGAAGCTTTCTTT	CASSSSVEAFF
TRBV15	TRBJ2-5	.	.	TGTGCCACCAGCAGAGCCCCAGGGGGGATAGAGACCCAGTACTTC	CATSRAPGGIETQYF
TRBV18	TRBJ2-1	TRBD2	few	TGTGCCAGCTCACCCCAACTAGCGGGAGCAGGGGGTGAGCAGTTCTTC	CASSPQLAGAGGEQFF
TRBV12-3/TRBV12-4	TRBJ2-2	.	few	TGTGCCAGCAGTTTGTGGAGGCGGAGCACCGGGGAGCTGTTTTTT	CASSLWRRSTGELFF
TRBV12-3/TRBV12-4	TRBJ2-3	TRBD2	few	TGTGCCAGCAACACACTAAGGCGGGAGTTGGCAGATACGCAGTATTTT	CASNTLRRELADTQYF
TRBV6-2/TRBV6-3	TRBJ2-7	TRBD1	many	TGTGCCAGCAGTAGGACAGGATACAGCTCCTACGAGCAGTACTTC	CASSRTGYSSYEQYF
TRBV7-9	TRBJ2-7	TRBD2	many	TGTGCCAGCAGCCATATACAGTCGGGACTAGCTGAGTACGAGCAGTACTTC	CASSHIQSGLAEYEQYF
TRBV20-1	TRBJ2-1	.	many	TGCAGTGCTAGAGGTGGGAGTGTCTCCAATGAGCAGTTCTTC	CSARGGSVSNEQFF
TRBV20-1	TRBJ2-1	.	.	TGCAGTGCCGGGGTGGGTCCAACCGGGCAGCAGTTCTTC	CSAGVGPTGQQFF
TRBV12-3/TRBV12-4	TRBJ2-2	.	.	TGTGCCAGCAGAAAGAGTGCGGCCGGGGAGCTGTTTTTT	CASRKSAAGELFF
TRBV4-3	TRBJ2-7	TRBD2	.	TGCGCCAGCGGCCAAGATCCATGGACTAGTTTCGACGAGCAGTACTTC	CASGQDPWTSFDEQYF
TRBV27	TRBJ2-5	.	.	TGTGCCACCTCGACCCAACCGGGAGAGACCCAGTACTTC	CATSTQPGETQYF
TRBV11-2	TRBJ1-1	TRBD1	many	TGTGCCAGCAGCTCGGACAGGGTATACACTGAAGCTTTCTTT	CASSSDRVYTEAFF
TRBV5-1	TRBJ2-7	TRBD1	many	TGCGCCAGCAGCATCGGGACAGGGGGCTACGAGCAGTACTTC	CASSIGTGGYEQYF
TRBV6-2/TRBV6-3	TRBJ1-2	.	few	TGTGCCAGCAGTGTGACTTTGAGCTATGGCTACACCTTC	CASSVTLSYGYTF
TRBV20-1	TRBJ1-4	.	.	TGCAGTGCTATTAGACAGGACACGGGCAATGAAAAACTGTTTTTT	CSAIRQDTGNEKLFF
TRBV20-1	TRBJ2-7	.	many	TGCAGTGCTCGGTGGGACCACTACGAGCAGTACTTC	CSARWDHYEQYF
TRBV7-8	TRBJ2-7	TRBD2	many	TGTGCCAGCAGCTCACTTACCGTAGCGGGGAGCTCCTACGAGCAGTACTTC	CASSSLTVAGSSYEQYF
TRBV5-1	TRBJ2-1	TRBD2	many	TGTGCCAGCAGCCCAGGACTAGCGGGGGACAATGAGCAGTTCTTC	CASSPGLAGDNEQFF
TRBV12-3/TRBV12-4	TRBJ2-1	.	many	TGTGCCAGCAGTCCCACGAGCTCCTACAATGAGCAGTTCTTC	CASSPTSSYNEQFF
TRBV30	TRBJ2-6	TRBD2	.	TGTGCCTGGACGGGAGGTCGAAGCTCTGGGGCCAACGTCCTGACTTTC	CAWTGGRSSGANVLTF